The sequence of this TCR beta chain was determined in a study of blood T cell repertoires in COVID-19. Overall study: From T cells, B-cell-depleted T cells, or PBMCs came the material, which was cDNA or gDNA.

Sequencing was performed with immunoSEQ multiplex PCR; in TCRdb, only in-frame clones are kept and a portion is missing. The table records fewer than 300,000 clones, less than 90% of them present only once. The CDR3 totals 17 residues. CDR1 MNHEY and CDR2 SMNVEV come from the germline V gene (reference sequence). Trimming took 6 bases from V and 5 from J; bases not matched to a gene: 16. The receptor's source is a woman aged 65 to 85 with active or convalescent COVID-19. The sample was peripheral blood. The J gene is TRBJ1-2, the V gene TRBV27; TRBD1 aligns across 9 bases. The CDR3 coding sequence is TGTGCCAGCAGATCGACCCCCACAGGGGGCGGTAGGTATGGCTACACCTTC. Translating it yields CASRSTPTGGGRYGYTF.